This T cell receptor beta chain was profiled in a study of blood T cells in healthy people across ages. This clonotype came up many times. The antigen is undetermined. This CDR3 has 14 amino acids. V was pared by 6 bases and J by 1 base, with 4 bases of the junction left unmatched. Germline V CDR1 and CDR2: MNHNY, SVGAGI (reference sequence). Study conclusions and caveats: The study found more naive CD4+ cells and higher diversity in long-lived than aged donors.

A second PCR, run for about 7 to 11 cycles, used a sample-barcoded 5' primer plus a J-beta primer mix. TCRdb reanalysed the 5' RACE reads using MiXCR and keeps one entry per CDR3 protein. The table has about 670,000 distinct CDR3 sequences, over 40% seen once. This receptor was taken from a woman of 80 years or more in good health. The genes are TRBV6-6 and TRBJ1-1; TRBD1 agrees at 8 bases. The sequenced sample consisted of blood. DNA for the CDR3: TGTGCCAGCAGATCCGGACAGGGGAACACTGAAGCTTTCTTT. This encodes CASRSGQGNTEAFF.